This TCR beta chain was captured in a study of glioma-infiltrating T cells. Using RNA template, CDR3s of TCR alpha and beta were amplified with iRepertoire arm-PCR. TCRdb ran MiXCR on the multiplex PCR reads and lists one entry per CDR3 protein. The sample has 93,000 or so distinct CDR3 sequences, around 31% seen once. Germline V gene sequence: CDR1 LGHNA, CDR2 YNFKEQ. This CDR3 is built from 16 residues. V was shortened by 0 bases and J by 6 bases, with 14 bases between the two germline ends. This TCR derives from a human donor with low-grade glioma or glioblastoma, undergoing nonglioma brain surgery, or in good health (not recorded which). This sequence joins TRBV4-2 and TRBJ1-4; D is ambiguous. What was sequenced was glioma tissue, nonneoplastic brain tissue, or PBMCs (not recorded which). The CDR3 DNA is TGTGCCAGCAGCCAAGATAATCGGCCGAGGTATGAAAAACTGTTTTTT. It specifies CASSQDNRPRYEKLFF.